A selection of T cell receptor beta chains follows, all from one sample in a study of CD8 T cells in Susac syndrome. A single record per CDR3 protein comes from TCRdb applying MiXCR to the immunoSEQ multiplex PCR reads. The table has about 140,000 distinct CDR3 sequences, 90% to 95% seen once. Material: CD4+ T cells from PBMCs. These receptors were collected from a human donor with multiple sclerosis. CDR3s include the opening cysteine and the closing phenylalanine or tryptophan. The D gene is left open where the match is weak. Clone size is not always given. Where it is, it says once, few, many or a class for expanded clones.

clone_size: .; d_call: .; v_call: TRBV30; cdr3_length: 12; j_call: TRBJ2-7; cdr3_aa: CAWGKPVGEQYF; cdr3_nt: TGTGCCTGGGGCAAACCCGTTGGTGAGCAGTACTTC
clone_size: .; d_call: TRBD2; v_call: TRBV9; cdr3_length: 16; j_call: TRBJ2-3; cdr3_aa: CASSVGGSGRTDTQYF; cdr3_nt: TGTGCCAGCAGCGTCGGCGGTAGCGGGAGAACAGATACGCAGTATTTT
clone_size: .; d_call: TRBD2; v_call: TRBV12-3/TRBV12-4; cdr3_length: 14; j_call: TRBJ2-7; cdr3_aa: CASSPSGGSYEQYF; cdr3_nt: TGTGCCAGCAGCCCTAGCGGGGGCTCCTACGAGCAGTACTTC
clone_size: .; d_call: .; v_call: TRBV24-1; cdr3_length: 13; j_call: TRBJ2-1; cdr3_aa: CATSDTRGNEQFF; cdr3_nt: TGTGCCACCAGTGACACAAGGGGCAATGAGCAGTTCTTC
clone_size: .; d_call: TRBD2; v_call: TRBV7-9; cdr3_length: 15; j_call: TRBJ2-3; cdr3_aa: CASSLQRGGRDTQYF; cdr3_nt: TGTGCCAGCAGCTTACAGCGGGGGGGCCGGGATACGCAGTATTTT
clone_size: once; d_call: TRBD1; v_call: TRBV20-1; cdr3_length: 15; j_call: TRBJ2-3; cdr3_aa: CSATPRDRATDTQYF; cdr3_nt: TGCAGTGCTACCCCCCGGGACAGGGCAACAGATACGCAGTATTTT
clone_size: .; d_call: .; v_call: TRBV27; cdr3_length: 14; j_call: TRBJ1-1; cdr3_aa: CASSLAGSNTEAFF; cdr3_nt: TGTGCCAGCAGTTTAGCGGGCTCGAACACTGAAGCTTTCTTT
clone_size: .; d_call: TRBD1; v_call: TRBV20-1; cdr3_length: 14; j_call: TRBJ1-5; cdr3_aa: CSAPDRADNQPQHF; cdr3_nt: TGCAGTGCTCCGGACAGGGCGGACAATCAGCCCCAGCATTTT
clone_size: .; d_call: TRBD1; v_call: TRBV7-9; cdr3_length: 15; j_call: TRBJ1-2; cdr3_aa: CASSLYGTAQYGYTF; cdr3_nt: TGTGCCAGCAGCTTATACGGGACAGCCCAATATGGCTACACCTTC
clone_size: .; d_call: .; v_call: TRBV24-1; cdr3_length: 16; j_call: TRBJ2-1; cdr3_aa: CATSDLRAESYNEQFF; cdr3_nt: TGTGCCACCAGTGATTTAAGAGCGGAGTCCTACAATGAGCAGTTCTTC
clone_size: .; d_call: .; v_call: TRBV5-4; cdr3_length: 13; j_call: TRBJ2-7; cdr3_aa: CATSVDSSYEQYF; cdr3_nt: TGTGCCACCTCAGTGGACAGTTCCTACGAGCAGTACTTC
clone_size: .; d_call: .; v_call: TRBV27; cdr3_length: 13; j_call: TRBJ2-7; cdr3_aa: CASSVRILGEQYF; cdr3_nt: TGTGCCAGCAGCGTCAGGATCCTTGGGGAGCAGTACTTC
clone_size: .; d_call: .; v_call: TRBV5-4; cdr3_length: 20; j_call: TRBJ1-2; cdr3_aa: CASSPTGPRVGSRNNYGYTF; cdr3_nt: TGTGCCAGCAGCCCCACCGGGCCCAGGGTCGGCTCGCGGAATAACTATGGCTACACCTTC
clone_size: .; d_call: .; v_call: TRBV4-1; cdr3_length: 13; j_call: TRBJ2-5; cdr3_aa: CASSLGPPETQYF; cdr3_nt: TGCGCCAGCAGCCTGGGTCCCCCAGAGACCCAGTACTTC
clone_size: .; d_call: .; v_call: TRBV15; cdr3_length: 14; j_call: TRBJ2-5; cdr3_aa: CATTGAGRQETQYF; cdr3_nt: TGTGCCACCACGGGGGCAGGGCGTCAAGAGACCCAGTACTTC
clone_size: .; d_call: TRBD2; v_call: TRBV20-1; cdr3_length: 15; j_call: TRBJ2-3; cdr3_aa: CSARSSGVGTDTQYF; cdr3_nt: TGCAGTGCTCGATCGAGCGGGGTGGGCACAGATACGCAGTATTTT